The next 15 T cell receptor beta chains were all read from a single sample in a study of T cells in Graves' hyperthyroidism and ophthalmopathy. Amplified regions were TCR beta CDR3 sequences from RNA transcripts. HTBI primers were employed in a first-round RT-PCR of the TCR CDR3. Using its own MiXCR run on the multiplex PCR reads, TCRdb lists one record per CDR3 protein. Among under 350,000 distinct CDR3 sequences listed, more than 15% were seen once. Sequencing was performed on blood. The receptors originated from a woman aged 55 to 70 with Graves' ophthalmopathy.

Written as DNA, the CDR3 is TGTGCCATCAGCGACATGACCGGTATAGGGGGCGCGGGTGCAGATACGCAGTATTTT. It is translated as CAISDMTGIGGAGADTQYF. J is TRBJ2-3 and V is TRBV10-3; TRBD1 agrees at 7 bases. In germline, CDR1 is ENHRY, CDR2 SYGVKD. The V segment lost 6 bases and the J segment 4 bases; nucleotides outside the gene matches: 22. This CDR3 contains 19 residues.

This clonotype has ten or more counts. This rearrangement joins TRBV7-8 to TRBJ2-1, with a tentative D call TRBD2 (7 bases). CDR1 and CDR2 from the germline V gene are SGHVS and FQNEAQ. This CDR3 is 16 amino acids long. V gave up 4 bases and J gave up 6 bases, with 19 bases separating them. The DNA for the CDR3 is TGTGCCAGCAGCTCCCAGGGGAGGGGTTTAAGCAATGAGCAGTTCTTC. This encodes CASSSQGRGLSNEQFF. Full variable domain (outside the CDR3, taken from reference TRBV7-8 and TRBJ2-1): GAGVSQSPRYKVAKRGQDVALRCDPISGHVSLFWYQQALGQGPEFLTYFQNEAQLDKSGLPSDRFFAERPEGSVSTLKIQRTQQEDSAVYLCASSSQGRGLSNEQFFGPGTRLTVL.

This clonotype was counted once. One end of the junction varies from germline; a read error may be responsible. V is TRBV7-6 and J is TRBJ1-4; 7 bases are a match to TRBD1. The CDR3 totals 15 residues. The germline gives CDR1 SGHVS, CDR2 FNYEAQ. CDR3 in DNA: TGCGCCAGCAGCTTGAGGGGGACAGTCAATGAAAAACTGTTTTTT. This gives the protein CASSLRGTVNEKLFF.

This clonotype was recorded a few times. The J gene is TRBJ2-4, the V gene TRBV18; 7 bases line up with TRBD2. V lost 3 bases, J lost 5 bases, and 7 bases stayed unmatched. The CDR3 covers 15 residues. Germline V CDR1 and CDR2: KGHSH, LQKENI. CDR3 DNA: TGTGCCAGCTCACCCGCTAGCGGAAACCAAAACATTCAGTACTTC. Amino acids: CASSPASGNQNIQYF.

The chain is built from TRBV18 and TRBJ2-5, with 7 bases fitting TRBD1. The trim removed 1 base at V and 4 bases at J, leaving 3 bases unmatched. The CDR3 runs to 14 residues. In germline, CDR1 is KGHSH, CDR2 LQKENI. The chain's CDR3 is CASSPLAGGETQYF. Here the CDR3 DNA reads TGTGCCAGCTCACCACTCGCAGGGGGAGAGACCCAGTACTTC.

This clonotype came up many times. This chain links TRBV27 with TRBJ2-2; 11 bases are a match to TRBD2. V was pared by 2 bases and J by 4 bases, with 9 bases of the junction left unmatched. The germline CDR1 and CDR2 sequences are MNHEY and SMNVEV (reference sequence). CDR3 length: 18 residues. The CDR3 DNA reads as TGTGCCAGCAGTTTAGTAGGACTAGCGGGTATTTTCACCGGGGAGCTGTTTTTT. This sequence encodes CASSLVGLAGIFTGELFF.

Many counts were recorded for this clonotype. The chain has TRBV11-2 and TRBJ1-1; no firm D call. V was cut by 1 base and J by 3 bases, with 6 bases left in between. The CDR3 contains 13 residues. Germline V gene lookup returns CDR1 SGHAT and CDR2 FQNNGV. The CDR3 sequence: CASSLGEDTEAFF. The CDR3 nucleotides read TGTGCCAGCAGCTTAGGCGAGGACACTGAAGCTTTCTTT. The full variable domain, in which reference TRBV11-2 and TRBJ1-1 provide the parts outside the CDR3, is EAGVAQSPRYKIIEKRQSVAFWCNPISGHATLYWYQQILGQGPKLLIQFQNNGVVDDSQLPKDRFSAERLKGVDSTLKIQPAKLEDSAVYLCASSLGEDTEAFFGQGTRLTVV.

This clonotype was found a few times. The chain recombines TRBV19 with TRBJ1-1, with D possibly being TRBD1 (5 bases). CDR3 length equals 14 residues. Germline V lookup: CDR1 LNHDA, CDR2 SQIVND (reference sequence). V gave up 4 bases and J gave up 5 bases, with 14 bases separating them. This CDR3 is CASSTPRVRTEAFF. CDR3 nucleotide sequence: TGTGCCAGTAGTACCCCCAGGGTGAGAACTGAAGCTTTCTTT.

This clonotype was found a few times. The V and J genes are TRBV6-2 or TRBV6-3 and TRBJ2-3; TRBD2 agrees at 13 bases. The CDR3 runs 16 residues. Trimming took 5 bases from V and 6 from J; bases not matched to a gene: 8. The germline V gene has CDR1 MNHEY and CDR2 SVGEGT. Here the CDR3 DNA reads TGTGCCAGCAGTACTACTAGCGGGGGGGCTGCTGATACGCAGTATTTT. Protein product: CASSTTSGGAADTQYF.

This clonotype was detected a few times. The J gene is TRBJ1-6, the V gene TRBV6-1; D is perhaps TRBD1 (5 bases). Trimming stripped 6 bases from V and 11 bases from J, with 17 bases between. This CDR3 comprises 14 residues. The germline gives CDR1 MNHNS, CDR2 SASEGT. CDR3 DNA sequence: TGTGCCAGCAGCGAGGGGCTAGCTCGTCCACCCCTCCACTTT. Protein product: CASSEGLARPPLHF.

The chain links TRBV5-1 to TRBJ1-2; D not resolved. CDR3 length: 14 residues. CDR1 is SGHRS and CDR2 is YFSETQ in the germline V gene. V dropped 1 base and J dropped 3 bases, with 10 bases sitting between them. Written as DNA, the CDR3 is TGCGCCAGCAGCTTGCCATCGACGGACTATGGCTACACCTTC. Translation: CASSLPSTDYGYTF.

This clonotype was observed many times. This chain joins TRBV6-2 or TRBV6-3 and TRBJ1-5; D unresolved. Trimming removed 4 bases from V and 5 bases from J, with 9 bases in between. CDR1 and CDR2 from the germline V gene are MNHEY and SVGEGT. This CDR3 has 13 residues. This CDR3 reads CASSWTDDQPQHF. CDR3 nucleotides: TGTGCCAGCAGTTGGACTGATGATCAGCCCCAGCATTTT.

This clonotype was detected only a few times. The V gene is TRBV9, the J gene TRBJ1-2; D ambiguous. V was trimmed by 4 bases and J by 8 bases, leaving 21 bases between them. This CDR3 has 15 residues. The germline V gene encodes CDR1 SGDLS and CDR2 YYNGEE. CDR3 amino acids: CASSPSKGGILGYTF. CDR3 nucleotide sequence: TGTGCCAGCAGCCCTAGCAAGGGTGGAATATTAGGCTACACCTTC.

This clonotype has just a few counts. J is TRBJ2-1 and V is TRBV5-5, with no clear D. Between the trimmed V and J ends, which lost 2 bases and 1 base, there was a span of 7 bases. CDR1 and CDR2 (germline): SGHKS, YYEKEE (reference sequence). This CDR3 contains 14 residues. The DNA of the CDR3 is TGTGCCAGCAGCTTTGGAGATTCCTACAATGAGCAGTTCTTC. This translates into CASSFGDSYNEQFF.

This clonotype was seen at least ten times. The rearrangement links TRBV7-2 to TRBJ2-2; 7 positions agree with TRBD2. CDR1 SGHTA and CDR2 FQGNSA come from the germline V gene. The CDR3 has 16 residues. Losses at the gene ends were 6 bases for V and 5 bases for J; bases not matched to a gene: 12. CDR3 residues: CASSLVASGVTGELFF. The CDR3 DNA reads TGTGCCAGCAGTCTAGTTGCTAGCGGTGTGACCGGGGAGCTGTTTTTT.